This T cell receptor (beta chain) emerged from a study of CD8+CD57+ T cells in acquired aplastic anemia. The ends lost 1 base at V and 2 bases at J; junction bases unmatched: 15. The germline gives CDR1 KGHSH, CDR2 LQKENI. CDR3 size: 19 residues. Those patients picked for sequencing had displayed CD8+CD57+ cell expansion on flow cytometry. Genomic DNA, serving as template, underwent TCR beta VDJ and CDR3 profiling. TCRdb reprocessed the reads via MiXCR and lists one record per CDR3 protein. This table has some 140,000 distinct CDR3 sequences, 40% to 65% appearing once. Sequenced material: sorted CD4+, CD8+, or CD8+CD57+ T cells (not recorded which) from PBMCs. The gene calls are TRBV18 and TRBJ2-5; TRBD1 agrees at 8 bases. The TCR was taken from a human donor with aplastic anemia. CDR3 in DNA: TGTGCCAGCTCACCACAAAAAAAGCGGACAGGGTTTTCTCAAGAGACCCAGTACTTC. Translation: CASSPQKKRTGFSQETQYF.